These 9 T cell receptor beta chains share one sample of origin, sequenced in a study of cytomegalovirus exposure and HLA in healthy donors. Vbeta (60) and Jbeta (13) primers were used in the PCR. Measured with immunoSEQ multiplex PCR; TCRdb has only the in-frame clones, and not every one. The sample yields some 200,000 clones, roughly 83% seen once. Material for sequencing was PBMCs. Source of these receptors: a boy aged 2 to 10 in good health and CMV-seronegative.

The genes are TRBV30 and TRBJ1-1; TRBD1 matches at 9 bases. Germline values: CDR1 GTSNPN, CDR2 SVGIG (reference sequence). This CDR3 comprises 15 residues. V lost 2 bases to trimming and J lost 11 bases; unmatched junction nucleotides: 15. The CDR3 bases are TGTGCCTGGAGTCCAGACAGGGGGGCTTCCCTTACGGCTTTCTTT. Encoded protein: CAWSPDRGASLTAFF.

The chain has TRBV5-1 and TRBJ2-1, with 12 bases identical to TRBD2. V was clipped by 4 bases and J by 6 bases; unmatched bases: 5. Germline CDR1 reads SGHRS; CDR2 reads YFSETQ. CDR3 size: 15 residues. CDR3 protein: CASSPGLAGFNEQFF. The DNA for the CDR3 is TGCGCCAGCAGCCCCGGACTAGCGGGATTCAATGAGCAGTTCTTC.

The sample holds a few counts of this clone. V and J are TRBV5-6 and TRBJ1-5; D gene uncertain. Looked up from germline, CDR1 is SGHDT and CDR2 is YYEEEE. This CDR3 is built from 14 residues. V lost 0 bases and J 5 bases, leaving 9 bases between the germline ends. The CDR3 DNA reads TGTGCCAGCAGCTTGGGTCAGAATCATCAGCCCCAGCATTTT. Translation: CASSLGQNHQPQHF.

J is TRBJ2-5 and V is TRBV29-1, with 14 bases identical to TRBD2. From germline, CDR1 is SQVTM and CDR2 ANQGSEA. The CDR3 contains 15 residues. V lost 6 bases, J lost 5 bases, and 8 bases stayed unmatched. The CDR3 DNA reads TGCAGCGTCGGACTAGCGGGGGGCGGGCGGGAGACCCAGTACTTC. Its protein product is CSVGLAGGGRETQYF.

The CDR3 nucleotides are TGTGCCAGCAGGCGGGGAGTAGGGAACTATGGCTACACCTTC. Its protein product is CASRRGVGNYGYTF. The chain has TRBV6-5 and TRBJ1-2; D gene uncertain. From germline, CDR1 is MNHEY and CDR2 SVGAGI. This CDR3 contains 14 residues. Trimming took 6 bases from V and 2 from J, leaving 13 bases between them.

J is TRBJ2-7 and V is TRBV7-2; 11 bases are shared with TRBD2. With 2 bases clipped from V and 3 bases from J, the junction kept 12 bases outside the gene matches. There are 18 residues in the CDR3. From germline, CDR1 is SGHTA and CDR2 FQGNSA. DNA of the CDR3: TGTGCCAGCAGCTTAACTAGCGGGAGTGCCGGTGTGTACTACGAGCAGTACTTC. Amino acids: CASSLTSGSAGVYYEQYF.

The chain recombines TRBV4-1 with TRBJ1-6, with a possible D match to TRBD1 (5 bases). This CDR3 has 15 amino acids. The V gene's germline CDR1 is MGHRA and CDR2 YSYEKL. Between the trimmed V and J ends, which lost 0 bases and 9 bases, there was a span of 12 bases. The DNA for the CDR3 is TGCGCCAGCAGCCAAGAAATCCGGGACTTTTCACCCCTCCACTTT. Translation: CASSQEIRDFSPLHF.

The DNA for the CDR3 is TGTGCCAGTAGTATAGGTTGGTGGGGGGGAGGCTCTGGGGCCAACGTCCTGACTTTC. Its translation: CASSIGWWGGGSGANVLTF. This chain joins TRBV19 and TRBJ2-6; 7 nucleotides match TRBD2. Germline CDR1 LNHDA, CDR2 SQIVND (reference sequence). The CDR3 spans 19 residues. V was pared by 1 base and J by 0 bases, with 9 bases of the junction left unmatched.

V is TRBV6-1 and J is TRBJ1-1; 7 bases fit TRBD1. Germline V gene data show CDR1 as MNHNS and CDR2 as SASEGT. This CDR3 spans 13 amino acids. V lost 7 bases, J lost 8 bases, and 10 bases stayed unmatched. CDR3 nucleotides: TGTGCCAGCACCAAGGGACAGCGAAGGGAAGCTTTCTTT. Its protein is CASTKGQRREAFF.